This T cell receptor beta chain was recorded in a study of identical twins. TCRdb passed the 5' RACE reads through MiXCR, listing each CDR3 protein once. The sample has a few hundred thousand distinct CDR3 sequences; 24% are singletons. The donor group consisted entirely of healthy Caucasians. This clonotype was seen only once. Antigen: not known. Overall study findings and caveats: Insertions were fewer in abundant cord blood beta clonotypes, whereas memory repertoires showed none of this pattern.

Germline lookup yields CDR1 DFQATT and CDR2 SNEGSKA (reference sequence). After removal of 5 bases from V and 10 bases from J, the junction contained 15 bases not matched to a gene. CDR3 length: 15 amino acids. These same records also appear under a second study, on T cells expressing NK-cell markers.

The source material was CD4+ T cells sorted from blood. The V and J genes are TRBV20-1 and TRBJ2-1; 9 bases map to TRBD2. The source of this sequence is a woman under 30 in good health. CDR3 protein: CSAPKAGLARGEQFF. CDR3 DNA: TGCAGTGCTCCAAAGGCGGGACTAGCAAGGGGAGAGCAGTTCTTC.